The clone carrying this TCR beta chain was seen just once. These data are taken from a study of beta chain features in type 1 diabetes. Every donor provided one heparinised blood draw, which averaged about 110 mL. This CDR3 has 12 residues. Looked up from germline, CDR1 is MNHNY and CDR2 is SVGAGI (reference sequence). The V end was cut by 6 bases, the J end by 10 bases, with 13 bases between. Sequencing targeted expressed TCRB transcripts, as all isolated RNA had been reverse transcribed. Libraries were prepared by immunoSEQ multiplex PCR; TCRdb keeps only in-frame clonotypes and omits some of them. Of around 500,000 clones in the sample, 9.5% to 12% were seen once.

Sequences were obtained from naive CD4+ T cells from blood. The rearrangement joins TRBV6-6 to TRBJ2-1, with D possibly being TRBD1 (6 bases). This receptor was taken from a woman between 18 and 29 years old in good health. The CDR3 reads CASRGQPPEQFF. In DNA, the CDR3 is TGTGCCAGCAGGGGACAACCTCCCGAGCAGTTCTTC.